Described below is a single TCR beta chain sequence and its context. Its antigen is not yet known. Base qualities were left out, and no much larger clone turns up one base away. The time point label for this specimen denotes: baseline before first vaccination. The vaccinee samples were drawn from two UK trials, COV001 and COV002, one of which was a single-blind randomized controlled phase 2/3 trial testing AZD1222 (ChAdOx1 nCoV-19) in healthy adults. For TCRbeta chain sequencing, PBMC samples from trial participants were taken at day 0 and at day 28 after the second dose. The CDR3 regions of human TCRbeta chains were analyzed by immunosequencing. In the authors' own workflow: TCRs in the repertoires were matched against a reference library of SARS-CoV-2-specific TCRs that had been generated with the MIRA antigen-specificity platform. Breadth was defined as the fraction of unique TCRs that were SARS-CoV-2-associated, and depth was defined as the fraction of total T cells that were SARS-CoV-2-associated. Each spike-specific TCR was assigned to its reactive spike region and to a CD4 or CD8 class using the MIRA data. Log10-transformed breadth and depth values were compared by one-way ANOVA with Sidak's multiple comparisons tests. TCRdb re-hosts the immuneACCESS table, in-frame sequences only. Its copies lack some clones; in the studies checked, an unresolved V gene accounts for under half of them, and the cause for the rest is not known. The V and J calls and clone size are taken from that table; D and trimming were inferred from the DNA. This sample gives 110,000 to 150,000 clones in total; more than 80% of them show up just once. Around 1.6% of the sample is in the top ten clones.

From its cysteine to its phenylalanine, the CDR3 spans 16 amino acids. Solely the CDR3 DNA is kept, with 48 bases framed from the first base. Via the germline V gene (reference sequence), CDR1 is LNHDA and CDR2 SQIVND. V gives up 5 bases and J gives up 10 bases, and the segment between their germline ends measures 26 bases. This entry is derived from a study of T cell responses to AZD1222 COVID-19 vaccine (dated by TCRdb to the early 2020s). About the investigation overall: AZD1222 recipients with second doses at about 4 weeks or about 12 weeks were pooled, because spike-specific TCR depth and breadth did not differ between schedules. TCR sequencing was performed for about 250 trial participants, of whom some 200 were given two doses of AZD1222 and about 25 were given two doses of MenACWY control vaccine. Trial participants were enrolled by age into subgroups of 18-55, 56-69 and 70-plus years, and approximately 150, 30 and 60 TCR-sequenced participants, respectively, were included in these subgroups. Study-wide findings and limitations: A significant rise in spike-specific TCR breadth and depth was observed after two AZD1222 doses relative to day 0 and relative to MenACWY recipients. Conclusions about previously exposed vaccinees are limited because only six or seven AZD1222 recipients were SARS-CoV-2 seropositive at baseline. The 56-69-year group was small, and its depth increase did not reach significance, likely because of low power. Participants were mostly white British and included more females than males, and it was suggested by the authors that clonal diversity may have been underestimated. Vaccine-associated CD4 TCRs spanned the whole spike protein, with dominant responses in regions 160-218 and 743-854. Reportedly, close to half of the unique spike-specific TCRs recognized epitopes lying outside the regions that are mutated in the B.1.351 and B.1.1.7 variants. Because no day 14 peak-response samples were available, the repertoires could be characterized only after the peak T cell response.

The rearranged chain carries TRBV19 and TRBJ1-2, with a weak D call of TRBD1 (6 bases match). This TCR was sampled from an adult in good health. Sequencing used peripheral blood, obtained on day 0 of AZD1222 vaccination. The CDR3: CASSYTGGGLVLDYTF. The nucleotide sequence is TGTGCCAGTAGTTACACCGGGGGGGGCCTTGTTTTAGACTACACCTTC.